This is a list of T cell receptor beta chains from one sample in a study of Ad26.COV2.S vaccination and SARS-CoV-2 variants. Sequenced by immunoSEQ multiplex PCR; TCRdb stores in-frame clones only, minus some. The sample holds about 350,000 clones, under 95% seen once. This material consisted of peripheral blood, taken after recovery from COVID-19. These receptors came from a human donor who had recovered from COVID-19. CDR3s include the opening cysteine and the closing phenylalanine or tryptophan. Fields, in order: CDR3 DNA, CDR3 protein, D gene, J gene, clone size, V gene. D genes are given only for firm matches. Rows give clone size only sometimes, using once, few, many, or a class for an expanded clone.

cdr3_nt: TGTGCCAGCAGCTTGTGGGGTTACGAGCAGTACTTC
cdr3_aa: CASSLWGYEQYF
d_call: -
j_call: TRBJ2-7
clone_size: -
v_call: TRBV5-4

cdr3_nt: TGCGCCAGCAGCCAAAAGACGGAGTTGGGGGGGCCCTACAATGAGCAGTTCTTC
cdr3_aa: CASSQKTELGGPYNEQFF
d_call: -
j_call: TRBJ2-1
clone_size: once
v_call: TRBV4-1

cdr3_nt: TGTGCCAGCAGTTCCAGGGGGATGAACACTGAAGCTTTCTTT
cdr3_aa: CASSSRGMNTEAFF
d_call: TRBD1
j_call: TRBJ1-1
clone_size: -
v_call: TRBV27

cdr3_nt: TGTGCCAGCAGCCGGGACAGGGGGCTTACTGAAGCTTTCTTT
cdr3_aa: CASSRDRGLTEAFF
d_call: TRBD1
j_call: TRBJ1-1
clone_size: -
v_call: TRBV5-6

cdr3_nt: TGTGCCAGTAGTATCGAGGGTCGCACCTACAATGAGCAGTTCTTC
cdr3_aa: CASSIEGRTYNEQFF
d_call: -
j_call: TRBJ2-1
clone_size: -
v_call: TRBV19

cdr3_nt: TGTGCCAGCAGCTTAGGGCAGCTGGTATGGCCCCTCCACTTT
cdr3_aa: CASSLGQLVWPLHF
d_call: -
j_call: TRBJ1-6
clone_size: -
v_call: TRBV7-9

cdr3_nt: TGTGCCAGCAGCTTATTAGGCAGAGAAGAGACCCAGTACTTC
cdr3_aa: CASSLLGREETQYF
d_call: -
j_call: TRBJ2-5
clone_size: once
v_call: TRBV7-3

cdr3_nt: TGCAGTGCTAGTAGACTTAACTATGGCTACACCTTC
cdr3_aa: CSASRLNYGYTF
d_call: -
j_call: TRBJ1-2
clone_size: -
v_call: TRBV20-1

cdr3_nt: TGCAGCGTTGATGGGCAGCCGGGTCAAGAGACCCAGTACTTC
cdr3_aa: CSVDGQPGQETQYF
d_call: -
j_call: TRBJ2-5
clone_size: -
v_call: TRBV29-1

cdr3_nt: TGTGCCAGCAGCTTAGGAGCAGCCTGGACACCTCGGGCGAACACTGAAGCTTTCTTT
cdr3_aa: CASSLGAAWTPRANTEAFF
d_call: -
j_call: TRBJ1-1
clone_size: -
v_call: TRBV13

cdr3_nt: TGTGCCAGCAGCGCCCTAGCGGGGGGGACATACAATGAGCAGTTCTTC
cdr3_aa: CASSALAGGTYNEQFF
d_call: TRBD2
j_call: TRBJ2-1
clone_size: few
v_call: TRBV7-2

cdr3_nt: TGTGCCAGCAGCTTGGAAACAGGGGGCACTGAAGCTTTCTTT
cdr3_aa: CASSLETGGTEAFF
d_call: TRBD1
j_call: TRBJ1-1
clone_size: -
v_call: TRBV5-4

cdr3_nt: TGTGCCAGCAGCTACCCCGGACGGCAGCTAGACAATGAGCAGTTCTTC
cdr3_aa: CASSYPGRQLDNEQFF
d_call: -
j_call: TRBJ2-1
clone_size: -
v_call: TRBV11-2

cdr3_nt: TGCAGCGTTGGAACACCAAACAGGGGCACCCACACCTACGAGCAGTACTTC
cdr3_aa: CSVGTPNRGTHTYEQYF
d_call: TRBD1
j_call: TRBJ2-7
clone_size: once
v_call: TRBV29-1

cdr3_nt: TGTGCCAGCAGGGGAACCGCGGGGAGTTATGGCTACACCTTC
cdr3_aa: CASRGTAGSYGYTF
d_call: -
j_call: TRBJ1-2
clone_size: -
v_call: TRBV27

cdr3_nt: TGCGCCAGCAGCTTGGTGGGGGACGAGCAGTACTTC
cdr3_aa: CASSLVGDEQYF
d_call: -
j_call: TRBJ2-7
clone_size: -
v_call: TRBV5-1

cdr3_nt: TGTGCCAGCAGCCAAGGGTCTGACTATGGCTACACCTTC
cdr3_aa: CASSQGSDYGYTF
d_call: -
j_call: TRBJ1-2
clone_size: few
v_call: TRBV3-1/TRBV3-2

cdr3_nt: TGCGCCAGCAGCCAAGGGACTAGCGGGTACAATGAGCAGTTCTTC
cdr3_aa: CASSQGTSGYNEQFF
d_call: TRBD2
j_call: TRBJ2-1
clone_size: -
v_call: TRBV4-3

cdr3_nt: TGTGCCAGCAGCCCTCGACTAGCGGGGGGGATGTGGTACTTC
cdr3_aa: CASSPRLAGGMWYF
d_call: TRBD2
j_call: TRBJ2-4
clone_size: -
v_call: TRBV5-8

cdr3_nt: TGTGCCAGCAGGAGGGAAAAAGGGGAAAAACTGTTTTTT
cdr3_aa: CASRREKGEKLFF
d_call: -
j_call: TRBJ1-4
clone_size: -
v_call: TRBV2

cdr3_nt: TGTGCCAGCAGCTTGGTAGAAGCTAATTCACCCCTCCACTTT
cdr3_aa: CASSLVEANSPLHF
d_call: -
j_call: TRBJ1-6
clone_size: -
v_call: TRBV5-4

cdr3_nt: TGTGCCAGTAGTATGGTAGCGGGGGGGCGTGAGCAGTTCTTC
cdr3_aa: CASSMVAGGREQFF
d_call: TRBD2
j_call: TRBJ2-1
clone_size: -
v_call: TRBV19

cdr3_nt: TGTGCCACCAAAAACTCCGGACAGAACACTGAAGCTTTCTTT
cdr3_aa: CATKNSGQNTEAFF
d_call: -
j_call: TRBJ1-1
clone_size: -
v_call: TRBV6-5

cdr3_nt: TGCGCCAGCAGCCAAGACAGGGGTGTCTATGGCTACACCTTC
cdr3_aa: CASSQDRGVYGYTF
d_call: -
j_call: TRBJ1-2
clone_size: -
v_call: TRBV4-3

cdr3_nt: TGTGCCAGCTCACCACGGCGCAGTGAAGCTTTCTTT
cdr3_aa: CASSPRRSEAFF
d_call: -
j_call: TRBJ1-1
clone_size: -
v_call: TRBV18

cdr3_nt: TGTGCCAGCAGCACATTTAGGGGGTCCATGAACACTGAAGCTTTCTTT
cdr3_aa: CASSTFRGSMNTEAFF
d_call: -
j_call: TRBJ1-1
clone_size: -
v_call: TRBV7-8

cdr3_nt: TGTGCCAGCAGCTTAAGCCCGTTTGGACAGTTGAATTCACCCCTCCACTTT
cdr3_aa: CASSLSPFGQLNSPLHF
d_call: -
j_call: TRBJ1-6
clone_size: -
v_call: TRBV7-6

cdr3_nt: TGTGCCAGCAGCCCGGGACTAGCGGGGGCCTTCGGGGAGACCCAGTACTTC
cdr3_aa: CASSPGLAGAFGETQYF
d_call: TRBD2
j_call: TRBJ2-5
clone_size: -
v_call: TRBV3-1/TRBV3-2

cdr3_nt: TGCGCCAGCAGCAAAGCGGAGGGCGCCTCAATTCAAAATTCACCCCTCCACTTT
cdr3_aa: CASSKAEGASIQNSPLHF
d_call: -
j_call: TRBJ1-6
clone_size: -
v_call: TRBV5-1

cdr3_nt: TGTGCCAGTCGTAGCGGTGGTTGGGCAGATACGCAGTATTTT
cdr3_aa: CASRSGGWADTQYF
d_call: -
j_call: TRBJ2-3
clone_size: -
v_call: TRBV6-5

cdr3_nt: TGCAGCCCCAAGCAAGGGGATACGCAGTATTTT
cdr3_aa: CSPKQGDTQYF
d_call: -
j_call: TRBJ2-3
clone_size: -
v_call: TRBV29-1

cdr3_nt: TGTGCCAGCAGCTTAATACTAGCGGGGGTGAACAATGAGCAGTTCTTC
cdr3_aa: CASSLILAGVNNEQFF
d_call: TRBD2
j_call: TRBJ2-1
clone_size: -
v_call: TRBV25-1

cdr3_nt: TGTGCCAGCAGCTTGGGAAGTAACTATGGCTACACCTTC
cdr3_aa: CASSLGSNYGYTF
d_call: -
j_call: TRBJ1-2
clone_size: -
v_call: TRBV5-4

cdr3_nt: TGTGCCAGCAGTTACTCGTCAAGGGATTTCGAAAAACTGTTTTTT
cdr3_aa: CASSYSSRDFEKLFF
d_call: -
j_call: TRBJ1-4
clone_size: -
v_call: TRBV6-6

cdr3_nt: TGTGCCGGCTCCCCGGGGAGGGCCACTGAAGCTTTCTTT
cdr3_aa: CAGSPGRATEAFF
d_call: -
j_call: TRBJ1-1
clone_size: few
v_call: TRBV9

cdr3_nt: TGTGCCAGCAGCTTACGGGGCACAGGGGCCATCAATCAGCCCCAGCATTTT
cdr3_aa: CASSLRGTGAINQPQHF
d_call: TRBD1
j_call: TRBJ1-5
clone_size: few
v_call: TRBV11-2

cdr3_nt: TGTGCCAGCAGCTTAGATCCAAGTACTGAAGCTTTCTTT
cdr3_aa: CASSLDPSTEAFF
d_call: -
j_call: TRBJ1-1
clone_size: -
v_call: TRBV11-3

cdr3_nt: TGTGCCAGCAGTTACTTCGGGGGACGGAACTATGGCTACACCTTC
cdr3_aa: CASSYFGGRNYGYTF
d_call: -
j_call: TRBJ1-2
clone_size: -
v_call: TRBV6-5

cdr3_nt: TGTGCCAGCAGCTTAGCCAGCGGGGGGGCGGCAGATACGCAGTATTTT
cdr3_aa: CASSLASGGAADTQYF
d_call: TRBD2
j_call: TRBJ2-3
clone_size: once
v_call: TRBV13

cdr3_nt: TGTGCCAGCAGCTCGCCCGGGACAGGGTTTAGCAATCAGCCCCAGCATTTT
cdr3_aa: CASSSPGTGFSNQPQHF
d_call: TRBD1
j_call: TRBJ1-5
clone_size: -
v_call: TRBV7-9

cdr3_nt: TGTGCCAGCATTCGACAGGGAAACACTGAAGCTTTCTTT
cdr3_aa: CASIRQGNTEAFF
d_call: TRBD1
j_call: TRBJ1-1
clone_size: -
v_call: TRBV12-3/TRBV12-4

cdr3_nt: TGTGCTAGTGGTTTGCCTCCCCCTCGCCGCGGCTCCTACGAGCAGTACTTC
cdr3_aa: CASGLPPPRRGSYEQYF
d_call: -
j_call: TRBJ2-7
clone_size: -
v_call: TRBV12-5

cdr3_nt: TGCGCCAGCAGCCAAGTGTCACCGACACAAGAGACCCAGTACTTC
cdr3_aa: CASSQVSPTQETQYF
d_call: -
j_call: TRBJ2-5
clone_size: -
v_call: TRBV4-1

cdr3_nt: TGTGCCAGCAGTTACCGTCAGGGCGGCTACACCTTC
cdr3_aa: CASSYRQGGYTF
d_call: -
j_call: TRBJ1-2
clone_size: -
v_call: TRBV6-2/TRBV6-3

cdr3_nt: TGTGCCAGCAGTCTTAACAGGGGGCGAGTCACTGAAGCTTTCTTT
cdr3_aa: CASSLNRGRVTEAFF
d_call: TRBD1
j_call: TRBJ1-1
clone_size: -
v_call: TRBV7-6

cdr3_nt: TGTGCCAGCAGCTTCCGGACAGCTTATAATTCACCCCTCCACTTT
cdr3_aa: CASSFRTAYNSPLHF
d_call: -
j_call: TRBJ1-6
clone_size: -
v_call: TRBV5-6

cdr3_nt: TGTGCCAGCAGTGTTAGGACTCACGACGGGGAGCTGTTTTTT
cdr3_aa: CASSVRTHDGELFF
d_call: -
j_call: TRBJ2-2
clone_size: -
v_call: TRBV6-4

cdr3_nt: TGTGCCAGCAGCTCGGATGGGTGGACTGAAGCTTTCTTT
cdr3_aa: CASSSDGWTEAFF
d_call: -
j_call: TRBJ1-1
clone_size: -
v_call: TRBV12-3/TRBV12-4

cdr3_nt: TGTGCCAGCAGCTGGCAGGCCAATCAGCCCCAGCATTTT
cdr3_aa: CASSWQANQPQHF
d_call: -
j_call: TRBJ1-5
clone_size: -
v_call: TRBV6-5